This record concerns one TCR beta chain sequence. It has no known antigen specificity. No qualities accompany the bases; no much larger clone lies one base away. This sample stems from a study of CD8+ T cells in alopecia areata listed by TCRdb under 2018. As for the study more broadly: Treated patients were enrolled in an open-label pilot trial of oral tofacitinib at 5 to 10 mg twice daily for moderate-to-severe alopecia areata. Patients received tofacitinib for 6 to 18 months and were then followed off drug for 6 months to check for delayed response and recurrence. Disease severity in treated patients was measured with the SALT score, which quantifies the percentage of affected scalp surface area. The study used high-throughput TCRbeta sequencing to examine T cell clonal expansion in alopecia areata, in both the C3H/HeJ mouse model and human patients. Human TCRbeta sequencing covered scalp tissue and sorted CD4+ and CD8+ peripheral blood T cells from patchy and totalis/universalis alopecia areata patients and healthy controls. Biopsies were taken from tofacitinib-treated patients at baseline and again at 4 and 24 weeks into treatment, and several of those patients also had a later scalp biopsy. Clonality in the scalp was compared among normal scalp (n=4), patchy alopecia areata scalp (n=8), and alopecia totalis/universalis scalp (n=8). The RNA source kit depended on sample type: the PAXgene miRNA kit for fixed scalp, the miRNeasy kit for PBMCs, and the RNeasy kit for mouse skin. TCRbeta CDR3 regions were amplified by immunoSEQ multiplex PCR using 35 Vbeta forward and 13 Jbeta reverse primers. What the work shows at the level of the full study, not this receptor alone: Many expanded lesional clones were found to persist in scalp and blood during tofacitinib treatment, and relapse after treatment cessation may be partly explained by this persistence. Compared with normal scalp, lesional scalp had higher clonality and more expanded CD8+ clones, particularly in alopecia totalis/universalis, a pattern that suggests antigenic drive. Scalp TCR repertoire analysis is complicated because resident alphabeta T cells in normal human skin are also sequenced, whereas mouse skin is dominated by gammadelta T cells. Because the treated cohort was small and had just a single nonresponder, larger studies are needed to establish links between baseline CD8+ expansion and response. With tofacitinib, both scalp clonality and the number of expanded CD8+ clones among the top 100 scalp clones went down significantly. Shared TCR sequences between patients were less evident than in mice, which may be partly attributable to HLA diversity in the patient population.

The treatment or condition tag for this specimen amounts to: oral pan-JAK inhibitor, 5-10 mg twice daily. Lesional scalp punch biopsies and peripheral blood were obtained from alopecia areata patients. PBMCs were isolated by density centrifugation and stained for CD3, CD4 and CD8, after which CD4+ and CD8+ T cells were sorted on a FACSAria. The library was obtained by the immunoSEQ multiplex PCR assay. RNA was extracted from all samples and reverse transcribed into cDNA as template for TCR sequencing. SuperScript III was used to make first-strand cDNA, primed with a 2:1 mix of oligo-dT and random hexamers. Amplification bias was assessed with a synthetic immune receptor repertoire, and residual bias was removed computationally. The original methods were these. After raw reads were preprocessed to remove errors, the CDR3 was defined following IMGT conventions as running from the conserved cysteine to phenylalanine. Clonality was calculated as 1 minus Shannon entropy normalized by log2 of the number of productive unique TCRs. Whether scalp clones were CD4 or CD8 was inferred by matching scalp TCRbeta sequences against CD4 and CD8 repertoires sorted from blood. TCRdb carries this immuneACCESS record with in-frame sequences only. Its versions omit some clonotypes, under half of them owing to an unresolved V gene in the studies checked, with the rest unexplained. That table is the source of V, J and clone size, and D and trimming were worked out from the DNA. The sample includes around 86,000 clones, with just over 70% observed a single time. 15% to 20% of the sample rests with the top ten.

Spanning cysteine to phenylalanine, the CDR3 consists of 14 amino acids. Solely the CDR3 DNA is kept, with 42 bases framed from the first base. CDR1 and CDR2 were assigned from the germline V gene as SNHLY and FYNNEI. V lost 4 bases and J lost 1 base; the stretch between them is 11 bases long. Specimen: CD8+ T cells sorted from blood, collected at approximately week 44, from a patient treated with tofacitinib. This clonotype was obtained from a human donor with alopecia areata. The chain was built from TRBV2 and TRBJ2-7; TRBD1 is perhaps the D gene, given 5 matching bases. The DNA sequence is given as TGTGCCAGCAGTGTCCTTACAGGATCCTACGAGCAGTACTTC. This yields the protein CASSVLTGSYEQYF.